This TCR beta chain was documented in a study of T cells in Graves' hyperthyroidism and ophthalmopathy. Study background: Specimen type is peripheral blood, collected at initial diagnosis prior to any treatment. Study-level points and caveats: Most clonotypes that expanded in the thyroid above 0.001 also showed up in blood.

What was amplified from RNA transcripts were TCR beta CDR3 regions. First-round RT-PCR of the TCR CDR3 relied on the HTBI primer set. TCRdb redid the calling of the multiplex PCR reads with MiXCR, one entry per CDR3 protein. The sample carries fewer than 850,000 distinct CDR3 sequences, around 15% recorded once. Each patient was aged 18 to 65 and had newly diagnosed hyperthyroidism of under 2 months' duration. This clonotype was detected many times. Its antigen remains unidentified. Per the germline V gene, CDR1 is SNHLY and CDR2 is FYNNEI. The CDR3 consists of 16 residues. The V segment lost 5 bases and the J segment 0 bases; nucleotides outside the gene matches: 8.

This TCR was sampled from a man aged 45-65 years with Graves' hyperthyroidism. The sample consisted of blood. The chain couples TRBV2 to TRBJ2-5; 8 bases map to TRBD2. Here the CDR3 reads CASSLGLATYQETQYF. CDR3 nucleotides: TGTGCCAGCAGTCTCGGACTAGCCACGTACCAAGAGACCCAGTACTTC.